This T cell receptor (beta chain) appears in the sequencing data of a study of neurological immune-mediated disorders (dated by TCRdb to between 2017 and 2020). In terms of the full investigation: Peripheral blood TCR-beta repertoires from patients with HTLV-I-associated myelopathy (HAM/TSP), patients with multiple sclerosis, and healthy controls were compared in the study using UMI-based sequencing. Longitudinal samples, technical triplicates and paired sorted CD4+ and CD8+ T-cell subsets, alongside PBMC samples, were included among the approximately 99 TCR-beta libraries. Of the 70 or so subjects in the cohort, approximately 15 were HAM/TSP patients, about 34 were multiple sclerosis patients, and around 20 were healthy controls.

Overall study results and their limits: No identical CDR3 amino acid sequences were shared among expanded clones across subjects, suggesting private TCR-beta repertoires in all groups. TCR clonal expansion was highest in HAM/TSP patients and lowest in MS patients, with MS patients falling below even healthy controls.

Libraries from unsorted PBMCs were made from 2 million PBMCs kept in RNAlater at -80 degrees C until RNA extraction. PBMCs were separated from peripheral blood using Ficoll-Hypaque density gradient centrifugation and then cryopreserved in liquid nitrogen. cDNA was synthesized by template-switch 5'RACE using a primer with a 10-nucleotide random unique molecular identifier that tagged each TCR transcript. Every sequencing run yielded over 180 million TCR-beta sequences covering 15-18 subjects. Total RNA was extracted with the RNeasy kit. TCR-beta VDJ regions were amplified with primers for the TCR constant region and the 5'RACE anchor, using the KAPA Real-time Library Amplification kit. Sample indexes and Illumina adaptors were added in a first PCR, after which library yield was increased in a second PCR. The roughly 650 bp TCR product was size-selected on a 2% E-gel SizeSelection system after Ampure bead purification. Before pooling, library quality was assessed on a Bioanalyzer, concentration was determined with Qubit, and library quantification was performed with the Kapa Library Quantification kit. Paired-end 2 x 150 bp sequencing of the libraries was performed on an Illumina HiSeq 2500. To increase sequence diversity, roughly 23-30% phiX was spiked into each library pool. The study's processing was this. Quality-filtered reads were processed with the UMI-based MiGEC pipeline, which removed over 80% of raw TCR sequences during error correction. VDJ genes were aligned to IMGT germline references, and each clonotype was defined by a unique CDR3 amino acid sequence together with V-J genes. Clonal expansion, Shannon diversity and CDR3 relatedness (CalcPairwiseDistances, ClusterSamples) were evaluated with VDJtools, and phylogenetic trees were built with CLCbio workbench. Expanded clones were defined as having at least 8 unique UMIs, based on coefficient-of-variation modelling across technical triplicates. Using fastp trimming at Q25 and MiXCR clonotype assembly, TCRdb reanalyzed the public sequencing data and kept in-frame beta chains. Each CDR3 protein appears once, grouped with its most common genes and DNA. Here the V and J calls rest on TCRdb's processing, not on the authors' analysis. This sample holds tens of thousands of distinct CDR3 sequences; about 13% were observed only once. About an eighth of the sample comes from the top ten.

The CDR3 runs 14 residues from the cysteine to the phenylalanine. Only the CDR3 part of the read is kept: 42 bases, read in frame from the first base. V is clipped by 3 bases and J by 3 bases, and the sequence between their germline boundaries is 11 bases long. The table lists this clonotype with many counts. The antigen it binds to is not known. No much larger clone exists at a distance of one base, and base qualities are not known. The sequence joins TRBV12-3 or TRBV12-4 to TRBJ1-1; the D gene is perhaps TRBD1, from 5 matching bases. The sequenced sample was PBMCs. The sequence was obtained from a woman aged 60-75 years with HTLV-1-associated myelopathy (HAM/TSP). The CDR3 in this case is CASSLSRADTEAFF. The sequenced DNA is TGTGCCAGCAGTTTGAGCAGGGCTGACACTGAAGCTTTCTTT.